The rows below give T cell receptor beta chains drawn from one sample of a study of T cell responses to AZD1222 COVID-19 vaccine. Profiling relied on immunoSEQ multiplex PCR, and the TCRdb table lists in-frame clones only, not all of them. The sample lists some 83,000 clones, more than 75% seen once, with roughly 8.7% in the top ten. The material sequenced was peripheral blood, taken on day 0 of AZD1222 vaccination. These receptors came from an adult in good health. Each CDR3 is given with its conserved first and last residue. A D gene is named only where the DNA matches it firmly. Clone size is given for some rows only: seen once, a few or many times, or a class if the clone is expanded.

j_call d_call clone_size v_call cdr3_length cdr3_aa cdr3_nt
TRBJ2-2 NA few TRBV7-3 13 CASSLRVTGELFF TGTGCCAGCAGCCTGCGGGTGACCGGGGAGCTGTTTTTT
TRBJ1-4 NA NA TRBV5-1 14 CASSLGAANEKLFF TGCGCCAGCAGCTTGGGGGCAGCTAATGAAAAACTGTTTTTT
TRBJ2-1 NA NA TRBV21-1 16 CASSTGLAGAYNEQFF TGTGCCAGCAGCACCGGACTAGCGGGAGCCTACAATGAGCAGTTCTTC
TRBJ1-5 NA NA TRBV27 15 CASRVGVLGNQPQHF TGTGCCAGCAGAGTGGGGGTTTTGGGCAATCAGCCCCAGCATTTT
TRBJ2-5 NA NA TRBV5-4 15 CASSFGGGGAETQYF TGTGCCAGCAGCTTTGGTGGAGGGGGCGCGGAGACCCAGTACTTC
TRBJ2-5 NA NA TRBV2 17 CASSPLFFPRGTETQYF TGTGCCAGCAGTCCCCTTTTCTTTCCACGGGGCACAGAGACCCAGTACTTC
TRBJ1-5 TRBD1 NA TRBV6-5 13 CASRKTGYQPQHF TGTGCCAGCCGAAAGACAGGGTATCAGCCCCAGCATTTT
TRBJ2-5 NA NA TRBV24-1 13 CATSGTRVGTQYF TGTGCCACCAGTGGGACGAGGGTCGGAACCCAGTACTTC
TRBJ2-7 TRBD2 NA TRBV19 18 CASSKQGPGAGGWYEQYF TGTGCCAGTAGCAAACAGGGACCGGGGGCGGGAGGTTGGTACGAGCAGTACTTC
TRBJ1-2 NA NA TRBV5-6 13 CASSDGGGYGYTF TGTGCCAGCTCAGATGGGGGCGGCTATGGCTACACCTTC
TRBJ1-2 NA NA TRBV10-3 15 CAISESLQRNYGYTF TGTGCCATCAGTGAGTCGTTACAGAGGAACTATGGCTACACCTTC
TRBJ1-1 NA NA TRBV29-1 14 CSVEDSWSNTEAFF TGCAGCGTTGAAGATTCGTGGTCGAACACTGAAGCTTTCTTT
TRBJ2-2 NA NA TRBV10-1 13 CATGTPGTGELFF TGCGCCACCGGGACACCGGGCACCGGGGAGCTGTTTTTT
TRBJ1-2 NA NA TRBV20-1 11 CSARVGYGYTF TGCAGTGCTAGAGTGGGCTATGGCTACACCTTC
TRBJ1-1 NA NA TRBV2 12 CASSETRAEAFF TGTGCCAGCAGTGAAACAAGGGCTGAAGCTTTCTTT
TRBJ1-4 NA NA TRBV3-1/TRBV3-2 13 CASSPGGREKLFF TGTGCCAGCAGCCCCGGCGGGCGGGAAAAACTGTTTTTT
TRBJ2-3 NA NA TRBV7-9 16 CATGMKGLPSTDTQYF TGTGCCACCGGGATGAAAGGGCTTCCTTCCACAGATACGCAGTATTTT
TRBJ2-5 NA once TRBV7-2 17 CASSLATAGGYQETQYF TGTGCCAGCAGCTTAGCGACGGCAGGGGGGTACCAAGAGACCCAGTACTTC
TRBJ2-1 NA NA TRBV7-3 15 CASSLVSVSYNEQFF TGTGCCAGCAGCTTAGTATCGGTCTCCTACAATGAGCAGTTCTTC
TRBJ2-1 NA NA TRBV11-2 16 CASSYPVLPSYNEQFF TGTGCCAGCAGCTACCCTGTGCTACCCTCCTACAATGAGCAGTTCTTC
TRBJ1-2 NA NA TRBV19 14 CASSPQFGDYGYTF TGTGCCAGTAGTCCCCAATTCGGAGACTATGGCTACACCTTC
TRBJ2-3 NA once TRBV7-2 15 CASSRTWQGTDTQYF TGTGCCAGCAGCCGCACCTGGCAGGGCACAGATACGCAGTATTTT
TRBJ1-5 NA NA TRBV28 16 CASSFSQGWSNQPQHF TGTGCCAGCAGTTTTAGCCAGGGTTGGAGCAATCAGCCCCAGCATTTT
TRBJ2-1 NA NA TRBV11-3 12 CASSLTTGEQFF TGTGCCAGCAGCTTAACAACTGGTGAGCAGTTCTTC
TRBJ1-4 NA NA TRBV7-9 17 CASSPRPRKATNEKLFF TGTGCCAGCAGCCCACGACCACGAAAGGCAACTAATGAAAAACTGTTTTTT
TRBJ1-1 NA NA TRBV5-1 15 CASSRDSLWNTEAFF TGCGCCAGCAGCCGGGACTCACTATGGAACACTGAAGCTTTCTTT
TRBJ2-7 NA few TRBV28 13 CASSFRDSYEQYF TGTGCCAGCAGCTTCAGGGATTCCTACGAGCAGTACTTC
TRBJ2-5 NA NA TRBV25-1 14 CASSQGSRRETQYF TGTGCCAGCAGCCAGGGTAGCCGCCGAGAGACCCAGTACTTC
TRBJ2-1 NA NA TRBV4-1 18 CASSQDFVVASTYNEQFF TGCGCCAGCAGCCAAGATTTCGTCGTAGCGAGCACCTACAATGAGCAGTTCTTC
TRBJ1-6 NA once TRBV18 16 CASSPSNRELGSPLHF TGTGCCAGCTCACCGTCCAACCGGGAGCTTGGCTCACCCCTCCACTTT
TRBJ1-3 NA NA TRBV5-1 16 CASSPGAGISGNTIYF TGCGCCAGCAGCCCGGGGGCAGGGATCTCTGGAAACACCATATATTTT
TRBJ2-1 TRBD2 NA TRBV7-9 14 CASSLELAGDEQFF TGTGCCAGCAGCTTAGAACTAGCGGGAGATGAGCAGTTCTTC
TRBJ2-5 TRBD1 once TRBV5-1 15 CASGETGWSQETQYF TGCGCCAGCGGAGAGACAGGGTGGTCCCAAGAGACCCAGTACTTC
TRBJ2-5 NA NA TRBV21-1 20 CASSKAAGLAGRKSQETQYF TGTGCCAGCAGCAAAGCAGCGGGACTAGCGGGGCGGAAAAGCCAAGAGACCCAGTACTTC
TRBJ1-4 TRBD1 NA TRBV19 13 CASSMTGREKLFF TGTGCCAGTAGTATGACAGGGAGGGAAAAACTGTTTTTT
TRBJ2-3 TRBD2 NA TRBV5-4 19 CASSLGEYSGRVSTDTQYF TGTGCCAGCAGCTTGGGGGAATATAGCGGGAGGGTTAGCACAGATACGCAGTATTTT
TRBJ2-7 NA NA TRBV5-6 14 CASSLGGEVYEQYF TGTGCCAGCAGCTTAGGCGGGGAAGTTTACGAGCAGTACTTC
TRBJ2-2 NA NA TRBV9 15 CASSVVGHNTGELFF TGTGCCAGCAGCGTAGTGGGACACAACACCGGGGAGCTGTTTTTT
TRBJ1-6 NA once TRBV4-3 12 CASSQAGQALHF TGCGCCAGCAGCCAAGCGGGACAAGCCCTCCACTTT
TRBJ1-2 NA NA TRBV19 16 CASKVGRVLEGHGYTF TGTGCCAGTAAGGTGGGCAGGGTGTTGGAAGGGCATGGCTACACCTTC
TRBJ1-2 NA NA TRBV10-2 14 CASIDDRSGYGYTF TGCGCCAGCATCGACGACCGATCTGGCTATGGCTACACCTTC
TRBJ2-3 NA NA TRBV28 14 CASSVAQSRDTQYF TGTGCCAGCAGTGTTGCGCAGTCTAGGGATACGCAGTATTTT
TRBJ1-5 NA NA TRBV6-2/TRBV6-3 14 CASSSDGINQPQHF TGTGCCAGCAGTTCCGACGGGATCAATCAGCCCCAGCATTTT